The clone carrying this T cell receptor (beta chain) was seen repeatedly, ten times or more. What it binds is not known. A 5'RACE template-switching step, the method used to make TCR cDNA, added a universal primer site and UMIs. TCRdb redid the calling of the 5' RACE reads with MiXCR, one entry per CDR3 protein. The sample lists roughly 50,000 distinct CDR3 sequences; roughly 7.5% were seen once. These data belong to a study of T cells after yellow fever vaccination. Regarding the study as a whole: Contamination of FACS-sorted repertoires by abundant clonotypes from the bulk population could occur.

Germline CDR1 and CDR2: LGHNA and YNFKEQ. The J segment lost 5 bases and the V segment lost 2 bases, leaving 5 bases of the junction unmatched. The length of the CDR3 is 16 residues. The genes are TRBV4-2 and TRBJ2-2; 10 bases agree with TRBD1. The sequencing used CD8+ T cells sorted from PBMCs, collected more than 13 days after the first yellow fever vaccination. The source of this sequence is a man aged 18 to 30 who received the YFV17D yellow fever vaccine. The CDR3 nucleotides read TGTGCCAGCAGCCAATGGGGACAGGGGAGTACCGGGGAGCTGTTTTTT. Amino acid sequence: CASSQWGQGSTGELFF.